This paragraph reports one TCR beta chain. This sample is part of a study of control samples from healthy donors and cancer patients. The ends were cut back, 5 bases at V and 0 bases at J, with 16 bases in the middle. The CDR3 runs 16 residues. Germline V gene lookup returns CDR1 SGHAT and CDR2 FQNNGV. Data came from immunoSEQ multiplex PCR; TCRdb stores just in-frame clones and leaves some out. The data show about 170,000 clones, 85% to 95% seen once. The chain joins TRBV11-2 to TRBJ1-2; the D is unclear. The sequence derives from a woman aged 55-69 years in good health. Sequenced material: blood. CDR3 bases: TGTGCCAGCAGCCCTACCTTAGGGCGGACTAACTATGGCTACACCTTC. Its translation is CASSPTLGRTNYGYTF.